This TCR beta chain was found in a study of blood T cell repertoires in COVID-19. The protocol was immunoSEQ multiplex PCR, while the TCRdb copy is restricted to in-frame clones and leaves out a portion. The sample records fewer than 450,000 clones, roughly 91% being singletons. The CDR3 consists of 17 residues. The ends lost 2 bases at V and 7 bases at J; junction bases unmatched: 9. Looked up from germline, CDR1 is MGHRA and CDR2 is YSYEKL. Across roughly 25 US areas, participants ranged in age from about 18 to 90 years. Material for sequencing was PBMCs or T cells enriched from blood (not recorded which). This chain joins TRBV4-1 and TRBJ2-1; 12 bases match TRBD1. This clonotype was sampled from a woman under 30 who had recovered from COVID-19. Written as DNA, the CDR3 is TGCGCCAGCAGCCAAAACCCGGGACAGGGGGCGCGAAATGAGCAGTTCTTC. It translates to CASSQNPGQGARNEQFF.